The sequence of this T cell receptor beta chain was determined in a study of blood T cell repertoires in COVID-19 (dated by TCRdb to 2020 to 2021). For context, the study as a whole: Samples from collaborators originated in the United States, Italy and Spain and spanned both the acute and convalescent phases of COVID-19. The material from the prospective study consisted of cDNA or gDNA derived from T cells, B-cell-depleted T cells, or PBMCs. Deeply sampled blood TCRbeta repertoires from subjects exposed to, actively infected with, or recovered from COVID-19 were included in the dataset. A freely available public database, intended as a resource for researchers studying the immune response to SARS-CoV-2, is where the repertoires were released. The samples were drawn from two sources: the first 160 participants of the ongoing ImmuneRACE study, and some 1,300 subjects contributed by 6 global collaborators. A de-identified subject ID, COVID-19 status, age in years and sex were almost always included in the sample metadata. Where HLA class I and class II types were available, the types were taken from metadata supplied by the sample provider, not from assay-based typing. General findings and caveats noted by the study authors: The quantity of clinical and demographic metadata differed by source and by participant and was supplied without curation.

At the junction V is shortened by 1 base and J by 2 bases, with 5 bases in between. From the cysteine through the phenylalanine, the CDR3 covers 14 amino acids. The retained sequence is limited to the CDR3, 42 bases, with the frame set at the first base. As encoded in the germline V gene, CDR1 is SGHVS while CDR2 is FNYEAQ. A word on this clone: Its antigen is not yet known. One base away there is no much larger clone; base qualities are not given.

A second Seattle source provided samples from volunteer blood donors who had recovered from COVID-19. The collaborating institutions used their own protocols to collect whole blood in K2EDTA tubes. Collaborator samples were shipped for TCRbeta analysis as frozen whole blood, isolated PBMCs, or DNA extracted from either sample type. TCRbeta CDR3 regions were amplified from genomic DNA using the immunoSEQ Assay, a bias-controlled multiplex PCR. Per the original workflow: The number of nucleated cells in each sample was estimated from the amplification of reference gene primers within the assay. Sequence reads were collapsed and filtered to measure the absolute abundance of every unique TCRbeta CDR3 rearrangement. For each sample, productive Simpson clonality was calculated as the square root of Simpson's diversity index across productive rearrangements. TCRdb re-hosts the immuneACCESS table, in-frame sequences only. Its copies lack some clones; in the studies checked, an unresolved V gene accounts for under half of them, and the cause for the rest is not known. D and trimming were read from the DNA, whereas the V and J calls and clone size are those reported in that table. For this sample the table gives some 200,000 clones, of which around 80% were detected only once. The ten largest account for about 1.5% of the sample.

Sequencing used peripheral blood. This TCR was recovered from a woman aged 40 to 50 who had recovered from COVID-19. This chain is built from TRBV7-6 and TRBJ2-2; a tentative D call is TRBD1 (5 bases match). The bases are TGTGCCAGCAGCTTAGGGGGCAACACCGGGGAGCTGTTTTTT. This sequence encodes CASSLGGNTGELFF.